These T cell receptor beta chains were read from a single sample in a study of shared clonotypes between healthy human individuals. This table comes from immunoSEQ multiplex PCR, and its TCRdb copy is limited to in-frame clones, with some not included. Of some 580,000 clones detected, more than 95% appear once; the ten largest clones hold about 0.06%. The sequenced sample was naive CD4+ T cells sorted from blood. These receptors came from a young woman in good health. CDR3s include the opening cysteine and the closing phenylalanine or tryptophan. Fields, in order: V gene, clone size, D gene, J gene, CDR3 DNA, CDR3 protein. The D gene is left open where the match is weak. Clone size, where shown, is once, few, many, or a class for clones that have expanded.

v_gene: TRBV5-4
abundance: NA
d_gene: NA
j_gene: TRBJ1-6
CDR3nt: TGTGCCAGCAGCTTGGACAGGGAAAATTCACCCCTCCACTTT
CDR3aa: CASSLDRENSPLHF

v_gene: TRBV27
abundance: NA
d_gene: TRBD2
j_gene: TRBJ2-7
CDR3nt: TGTGCCAGCAGTTTTGGGAGGGGCCCCTACGAGCAGTACTTC
CDR3aa: CASSFGRGPYEQYF

v_gene: TRBV19
abundance: NA
d_gene: TRBD2
j_gene: TRBJ2-1
CDR3nt: TGTGCCGTGGGAGTGGGTAGCGGGAGAGTAGAGCAGTTCTTC
CDR3aa: CAVGVGSGRVEQFF

v_gene: TRBV4-2
abundance: NA
d_gene: TRBD1
j_gene: TRBJ1-6
CDR3nt: TGTGCCAGCAGCCAAGATCCGGTGGCAGGGGGCTTGAATTCACCCCTCCACTTT
CDR3aa: CASSQDPVAGGLNSPLHF

v_gene: TRBV13
abundance: NA
d_gene: NA
j_gene: TRBJ2-7
CDR3nt: TGTGCCAGCAGCTTAGGAGGGGGCGAGCAGTACTTC
CDR3aa: CASSLGGGEQYF

v_gene: TRBV30
abundance: NA
d_gene: NA
j_gene: TRBJ1-2
CDR3nt: TGTGCCTGGAGTGTACAGAGTACAGCCGTAAGATACTATGGCTACACCTTC
CDR3aa: CAWSVQSTAVRYYGYTF

v_gene: TRBV28
abundance: NA
d_gene: NA
j_gene: TRBJ1-1
CDR3nt: TGTGCCAGCAGTTTAGGGGGGGCGAAAGGGAACACTGAAGCTTTCTTT
CDR3aa: CASSLGGAKGNTEAFF

v_gene: TRBV9
abundance: NA
d_gene: NA
j_gene: TRBJ2-7
CDR3nt: TGTGCCAGCAGCCATACCTCTAGCGACAGCTCCTACGAGCAGTACTTC
CDR3aa: CASSHTSSDSSYEQYF

v_gene: TRBV7-3
abundance: NA
d_gene: TRBD1
j_gene: TRBJ2-2
CDR3nt: TGTGCCAGCAGCGCGACCTACAGGGGGCCCGGGGAGCTGTTTTTT
CDR3aa: CASSATYRGPGELFF

v_gene: TRBV5-4
abundance: NA
d_gene: TRBD2
j_gene: TRBJ2-3
CDR3nt: TGTGCCAGCAGCACCGGGACTAGCGGGAGCCCTAGCACAGATACGCAGTATTTT
CDR3aa: CASSTGTSGSPSTDTQYF

v_gene: TRBV4-2
abundance: NA
d_gene: NA
j_gene: TRBJ2-4
CDR3nt: TGTGCCAGCAGCCCAGACTGGCAAGGAAACATTCAGTACTTC
CDR3aa: CASSPDWQGNIQYF

v_gene: TRBV2
abundance: NA
d_gene: NA
j_gene: TRBJ2-3
CDR3nt: TGTGCCAGCAGTGTCGGAGATACGCAGTATTTT
CDR3aa: CASSVGDTQYF

v_gene: TRBV2
abundance: once
d_gene: TRBD1
j_gene: TRBJ1-5
CDR3nt: TGTGCCAGCAATGGACAGGGGAAGAATCAGCCCCAGCATTTT
CDR3aa: CASNGQGKNQPQHF

v_gene: TRBV11-2
abundance: NA
d_gene: NA
j_gene: TRBJ2-7
CDR3nt: TGTGCCAGCAGCTTAGAGCCGGGTGGCTCCTACGAGCAGTACTTC
CDR3aa: CASSLEPGGSYEQYF

v_gene: TRBV27
abundance: NA
d_gene: TRBD2
j_gene: TRBJ2-4
CDR3nt: TGTGCCAGCAGTGTACGACTAGCGGGAAGTCACATTCAGTACTTC
CDR3aa: CASSVRLAGSHIQYF

v_gene: TRBV5-6
abundance: NA
d_gene: TRBD1
j_gene: TRBJ2-1
CDR3nt: TGTGCCAGCAGCTGGGACAGGCAGAGCTCCTACAATGAGCAGTTCTTC
CDR3aa: CASSWDRQSSYNEQFF

v_gene: TRBV27
abundance: NA
d_gene: TRBD2
j_gene: TRBJ2-7
CDR3nt: TGTGCCAGCAGTCCGACGACTAGCGGGGGTGGGTGGGAGCAGTACTTC
CDR3aa: CASSPTTSGGGWEQYF

v_gene: TRBV2
abundance: NA
d_gene: TRBD1
j_gene: TRBJ2-6
CDR3nt: TGTGCCAGCAGTGTTGGGGACAGGGCGCCTATCTCTGGGGCCAACGTCCTGACTTTC
CDR3aa: CASSVGDRAPISGANVLTF

v_gene: TRBV7-3
abundance: NA
d_gene: TRBD2
j_gene: TRBJ2-7
CDR3nt: TGTGCCAGCGGCAAGGGTGGCGGGAGCTCCTACGAGCAGTACTTC
CDR3aa: CASGKGGGSSYEQYF

v_gene: TRBV9
abundance: NA
d_gene: NA
j_gene: TRBJ2-2
CDR3nt: TGTGCCAGCAGCGTAGTTGGCGTCGGGGAGCTGTTTTTT
CDR3aa: CASSVVGVGELFF